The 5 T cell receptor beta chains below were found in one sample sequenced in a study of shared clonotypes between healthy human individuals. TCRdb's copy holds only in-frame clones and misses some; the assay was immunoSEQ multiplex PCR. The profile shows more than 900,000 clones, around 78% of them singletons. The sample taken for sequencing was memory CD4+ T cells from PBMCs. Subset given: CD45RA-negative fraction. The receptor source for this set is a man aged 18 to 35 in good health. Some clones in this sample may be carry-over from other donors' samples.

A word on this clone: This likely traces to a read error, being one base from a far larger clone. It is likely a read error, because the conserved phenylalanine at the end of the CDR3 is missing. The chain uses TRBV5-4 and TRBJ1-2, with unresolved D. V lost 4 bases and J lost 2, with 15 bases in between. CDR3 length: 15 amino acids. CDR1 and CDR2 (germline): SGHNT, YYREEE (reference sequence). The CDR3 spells CASSPGRLSNYGYTL. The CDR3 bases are TGTGCCAGCAGCCCTGGACGGCTATCAAACTATGGCTACACCCTC.

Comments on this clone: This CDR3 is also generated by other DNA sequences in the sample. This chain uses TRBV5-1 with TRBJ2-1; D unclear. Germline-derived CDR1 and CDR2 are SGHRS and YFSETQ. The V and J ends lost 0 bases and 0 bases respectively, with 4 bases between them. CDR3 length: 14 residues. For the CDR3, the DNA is TGCGCCAGCAGCTTGGGGCCCTCCTACAATGAGCAGTTCTTC. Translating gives CASSLGPSYNEQFF.

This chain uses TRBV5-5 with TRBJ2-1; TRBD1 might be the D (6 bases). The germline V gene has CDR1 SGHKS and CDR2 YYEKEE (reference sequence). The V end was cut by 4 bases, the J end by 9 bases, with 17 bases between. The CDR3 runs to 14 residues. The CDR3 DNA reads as TGTGCCAGCAGCACCCAACAGGGTATGGGTGAGCAGTTCTTC. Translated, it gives CASSTQQGMGEQFF.

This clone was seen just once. This CDR3 reads CASSVVGGTQYF. CDR3 nucleotides: TGTGCCAGCAGCGTAGTCGGGGGGACCCAGTACTTC. V is TRBV9 and J is TRBJ2-5; D perhaps matches TRBD2 (6 bases). This CDR3 is 12 amino acids long. Germline-derived CDR1 and CDR2 are SGDLS and YYNGEE. Deletions cut 0 bases from V and 7 bases from J, with 7 bases between. Full variable domain (rest looked up from reference TRBV9 and TRBJ2-5): DSGVTQTPKHLITATGQRVTLRCSPRSGDLSVYWYQQSLDQGLQFLIQYYNGEERAKGNILERFSAQQFPDLHSELNLSSLELGDSALYFCASSVVGGTQYFGPGTRLLVL.

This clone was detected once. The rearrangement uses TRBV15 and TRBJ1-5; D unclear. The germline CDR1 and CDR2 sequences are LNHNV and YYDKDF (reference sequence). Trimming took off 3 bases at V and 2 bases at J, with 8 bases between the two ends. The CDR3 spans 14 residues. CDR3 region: CATSRTPGNQPQHF. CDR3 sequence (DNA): TGTGCCACCAGCAGGACCCCTGGCAATCAGCCCCAGCATTTT.